This T cell receptor (beta chain) is drawn from a study of blood T cell repertoires in COVID-19. Whole-study context: Samples representing acute and convalescent COVID-19 were sourced from the United States, Italy and Spain.

Germline lookup yields CDR1 KGHSH and CDR2 LQKENI. CDR3 length equals 13 residues. Trimming took off 3 bases at V and 1 base at J, with 6 bases between the two ends. Libraries were prepared by immunoSEQ multiplex PCR; TCRdb keeps only in-frame clonotypes and omits some of them. The data contain some 200,000 clones, 85% to 90% of them seen just once; the ten biggest clones take up 3.5%. The chain recombines TRBV18 with TRBJ1-1, with D hard to call. Material: PBMCs or T cells enriched from blood (not recorded which). The sequence came from a woman younger than 35 in a cohort exposed to, infected with or recovered from COVID-19 (not recorded which). CDR3 nucleotide sequence: TGTGCCAGCTCACCCCTGGCGAACACTGAAGCTTTCTTT. Protein: CASSPLANTEAFF.